Given below is one T cell receptor (beta chain) in context. This sample is part of a study of cytomegalovirus exposure and HLA in healthy donors. Trimming took off 1 base at V and 3 bases at J, with 5 bases between the two ends. The CDR3 has 12 residues. It was with 60 Vbeta and 13 Jbeta primers that the PCR ran. TCRdb keeps only in-frame clones here, not all; method: immunoSEQ multiplex PCR. Recorded for this sample: approximately 110,000 clones. The TCR was taken from a middle-aged man in good health and CMV-seronegative. The sample was PBMCs. This chain connects TRBV5-3 to TRBJ2-7; D gene unclear. TRBV5-3 carries the ORF label, with uncertain function. The CDR3 spells CARSLNRYEQYF. As DNA, the CDR3 is TGTGCCAGAAGCTTGAATCGCTACGAGCAGTACTTC.